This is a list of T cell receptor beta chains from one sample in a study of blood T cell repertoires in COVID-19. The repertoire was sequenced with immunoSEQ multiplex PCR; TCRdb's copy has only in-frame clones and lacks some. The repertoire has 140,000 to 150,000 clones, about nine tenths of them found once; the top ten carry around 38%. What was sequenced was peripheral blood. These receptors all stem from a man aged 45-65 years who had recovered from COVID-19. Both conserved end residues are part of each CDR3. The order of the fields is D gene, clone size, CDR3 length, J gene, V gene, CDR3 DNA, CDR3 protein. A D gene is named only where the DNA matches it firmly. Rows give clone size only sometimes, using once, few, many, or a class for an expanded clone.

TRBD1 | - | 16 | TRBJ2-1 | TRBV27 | TGTGCCAGCAGTTCAGCCGACAGGGACTCCTACAATGAGCAGTTCTTC | CASSSADRDSYNEQFF
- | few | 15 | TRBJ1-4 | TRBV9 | TGTGCCAGCAGCGTAGCCGGGAACTTGGGTGAAAAACTGTTTTTT | CASSVAGNLGEKLFF
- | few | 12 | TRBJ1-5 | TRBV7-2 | TGTGCCAGCAGCTTACCTAATCAGCCCCAGCATTTT | CASSLPNQPQHF
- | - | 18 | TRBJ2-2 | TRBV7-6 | TGTGCCAGCAGCTTGTCCCCGACCGGGACTTTAACCACCGGGGAGCTGTTTTTT | CASSLSPTGTLTTGELFF
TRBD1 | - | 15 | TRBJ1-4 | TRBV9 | TGTGCCAGCGCGTCCGGGACAGGGGCTAATGAAAAACTGTTTTTT | CASASGTGANEKLFF
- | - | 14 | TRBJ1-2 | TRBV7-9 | TGTGCCAGCAGCTTAGCTCACCCAGGGGACGGCTACACCTTC | CASSLAHPGDGYTF
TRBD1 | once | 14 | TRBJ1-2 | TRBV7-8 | TGTGCCAGCAGCCCGGACAGGGGAAGCGGTGGCTACACCTTC | CASSPDRGSGGYTF
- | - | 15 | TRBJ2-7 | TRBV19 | TGTGCCAGTAGTAGGGGCTGGACCCCAGGCTACGAGCAGTACTTC | CASSRGWTPGYEQYF
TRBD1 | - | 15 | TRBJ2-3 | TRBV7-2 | TGTGCCAGCAGCGTGGGACAGGGGGCCACAGATACGCAGTATTTT | CASSVGQGATDTQYF
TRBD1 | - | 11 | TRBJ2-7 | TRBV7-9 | TGTGCCAGCAGCCACAGGGGCGAGCAGTACTTC | CASSHRGEQYF
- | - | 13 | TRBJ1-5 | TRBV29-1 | TGCAGCGTTGATACAGGACAGAATCAGCCCCAGCATTTT | CSVDTGQNQPQHF
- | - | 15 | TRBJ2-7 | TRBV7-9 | TGTGCCAGCAGCTTAGTAGTCCACTTACCCTACGAGCAGTACTTC | CASSLVVHLPYEQYF
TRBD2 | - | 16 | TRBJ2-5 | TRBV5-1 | TGCGCCAGCAGCTCCGGGACTAGCGGGGGGCAAGAGACCCAGTACTTC | CASSSGTSGGQETQYF
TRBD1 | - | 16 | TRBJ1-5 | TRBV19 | TGTGCCAGTAGGAAGACCGGGACAGGGGGCGTTCAGCCCCAGCATTTT | CASRKTGTGGVQPQHF
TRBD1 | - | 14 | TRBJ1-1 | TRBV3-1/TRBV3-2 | TGTGCCAGCAGCCCCGACAGGGATGTGCCTGAAGCTTTCTTT | CASSPDRDVPEAFF
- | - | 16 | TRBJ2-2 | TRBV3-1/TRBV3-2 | TGTGCCAGCAGCCAAGCGGGACTGATGAACACCGGGGAGCTGTTTTTT | CASSQAGLMNTGELFF
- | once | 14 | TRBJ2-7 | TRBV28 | TGTGCCAGCAGGGCACCCCGGGGAGGGGGGGAGCAGTACTTC | CASRAPRGGGEQYF
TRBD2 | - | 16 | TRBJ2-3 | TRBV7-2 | TGTGCCAGCAGCGCAAGGACTAGCGGGGGGCCAGATACGCAGTATTTT | CASSARTSGGPDTQYF
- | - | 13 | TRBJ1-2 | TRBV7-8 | TGTGCCAGCAGCTTAGTTCAGCAGACACGCTACACCTTC | CASSLVQQTRYTF
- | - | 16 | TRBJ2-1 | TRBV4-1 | TGCGCCAGCAGCCAGACCCCCTCCAGGGTTTTCCATGAGCAGTTCTTC | CASSQTPSRVFHEQFF
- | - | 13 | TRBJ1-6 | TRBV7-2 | TGTGCCAGCAGCTTAGTAACATATTCACCCCTCCACTTT | CASSLVTYSPLHF
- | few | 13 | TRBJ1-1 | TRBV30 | TGTGCCTGGAGTAGAGACAGGACGGGTGAAGCTTTCTTT | CAWSRDRTGEAFF
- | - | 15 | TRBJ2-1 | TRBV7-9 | TGTGCCAGCAGCCCGCGGGGGCCCCAGGGGAATGAGCAGTTCTTC | CASSPRGPQGNEQFF
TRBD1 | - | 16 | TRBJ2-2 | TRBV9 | TGTGCCAGCAGCGCGACAGGGGGCGCGGACACCGGGGAGCTGTTTTTT | CASSATGGADTGELFF
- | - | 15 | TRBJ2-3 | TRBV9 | TGTGCCAGCAGCGTGGGAGATTCTAGCACAGATACGCAGTATTTT | CASSVGDSSTDTQYF
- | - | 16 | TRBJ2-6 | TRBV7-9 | TGTGCCAGCAGCTTAGCCCAGGTCTCTGGGGCCAACGTCCTGACTTTC | CASSLAQVSGANVLTF
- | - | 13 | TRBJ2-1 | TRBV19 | TGTGCCAGTAGTTATAGCTCCTACAATGAGCAGTTCTTC | CASSYSSYNEQFF
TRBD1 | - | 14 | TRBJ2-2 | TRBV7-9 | TGTGCCAGCAGCTTAAACACAGGGGCCGGGGAGCTGTTTTTT | CASSLNTGAGELFF
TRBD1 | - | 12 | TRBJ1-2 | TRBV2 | TGTGCCAGCAGTAAAGACAGGGGTGGCTACACCTTC | CASSKDRGGYTF
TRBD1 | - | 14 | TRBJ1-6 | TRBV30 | TGTGCCTGCCAGTCGGGACAGGGTATTTCACCCCTCCACTTT | CACQSGQGISPLHF